Each of the 2 T cell receptor beta chains below was sequenced from the same sample in a study of cytomegalovirus exposure and HLA in healthy donors. The PCR was carried out with 60 Vbeta primers and 13 Jbeta primers. TCRdb keeps only in-frame clones here, not all; method: immunoSEQ multiplex PCR. The sample has 140,000 to 150,000 clones; 78% are singletons. The sample comprised PBMCs. These receptors all stem from a female donor in good health and CMV-seronegative.

The chain joins TRBV18 to TRBJ2-5, with D perhaps TRBD2 (6 bases). Deletions cut 4 bases from V and 0 bases from J, with 15 bases between. CDR3 length equals 16 residues. Germline values: CDR1 KGHSH, CDR2 LQKENI. CDR3 amino acids: CASSLRDLGYQETQYF. The DNA of the CDR3 is TGTGCCAGCTCACTGCGGGACTTGGGGTACCAAGAGACCCAGTACTTC.

As regards this clone: A junction boundary mismatches the germline segment, possibly from a read error. The gene calls are TRBV6-1 and TRBJ1-2, with a tentative D call TRBD1 (6 bases). This CDR3 has 15 amino acids. From germline, CDR1 is MNHNS and CDR2 SASEGT. The CDR3 here is CASSEADSSNYGYPF. CDR3 DNA: TGTGCCAGCAGTGAAGCGGACAGCTCTAACTATGGCTACCCCTTC.